The source of this TCR beta chain is a study of cytomegalovirus exposure and HLA in healthy donors. The V gene end was trimmed by 1 base and the J gene end by 7 bases; junction bases not matched to a gene: 7. CDR1 is SGHRS and CDR2 is YFSETQ in the germline V gene. This CDR3 contains 15 residues. To note about this clone: Its antigen is unknown.

Study-wide findings and caveats: Reports showed the classifier diagnosing cytomegalovirus status with high specificity and sensitivity. In the roughly 120 validation repertoires, a later analysis found that first-cohort TCR clusters tended to co-occur.

TCRdb's copy holds only in-frame clones and misses some; the assay was immunoSEQ multiplex PCR. Of 150,000 to 200,000 clones listed, around 81% are singletons. The J gene is TRBJ2-7, the V gene TRBV5-1; TRBD1 matches at 11 bases. What was sequenced was PBMCs. This receptor was taken from a man aged 25-45 years in good health and CMV-seropositive. CDR3 DNA: TGCGCCAGCAGCTTGACCGGACAGGGGGCGCGAGAGCAGTACTTC. Protein sequence: CASSLTGQGAREQYF.